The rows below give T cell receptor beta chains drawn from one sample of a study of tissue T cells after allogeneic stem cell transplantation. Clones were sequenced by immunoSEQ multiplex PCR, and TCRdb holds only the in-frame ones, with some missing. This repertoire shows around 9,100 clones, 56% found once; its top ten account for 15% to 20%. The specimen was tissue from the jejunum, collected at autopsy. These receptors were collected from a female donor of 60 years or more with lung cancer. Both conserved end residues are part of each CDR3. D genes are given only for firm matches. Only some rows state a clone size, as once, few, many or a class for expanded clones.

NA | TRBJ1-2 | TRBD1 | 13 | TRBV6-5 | CASSRGTGDRYTF | TGTGCCAGCAGCAGGGGGACAGGGGATCGCTACACCTTC
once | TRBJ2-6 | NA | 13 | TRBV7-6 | CASSSRNPGVLTF | TGTGCCAGCAGCTCTCGTAATCCGGGCGTCCTGACTTTC
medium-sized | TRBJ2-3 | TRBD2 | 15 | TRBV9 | CASSPTGLAADTQYF | TGTGCCAGCAGCCCTACGGGACTAGCCGCGGATACGCAGTATTTT
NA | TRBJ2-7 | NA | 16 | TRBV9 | CASSPSSGQGSYEQYF | TGTGCCAGCAGCCCATCGTCCGGTCAGGGGTCCTACGAGCAGTACTTC
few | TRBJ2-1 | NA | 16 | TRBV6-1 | CASSESWGSVHNEQFF | TGTGCCAGCAGTGAAAGTTGGGGTAGCGTCCACAATGAGCAGTTCTTC
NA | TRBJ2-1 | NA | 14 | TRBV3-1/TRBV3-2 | CASSAASPDNEQFF | TGTGCCAGCAGCGCGGCTAGTCCCGACAATGAGCAGTTCTTC
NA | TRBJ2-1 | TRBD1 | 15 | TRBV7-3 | CASSIGQGKYNEQFF | TGTGCCAGCAGCATCGGACAGGGGAAATACAATGAGCAGTTCTTC
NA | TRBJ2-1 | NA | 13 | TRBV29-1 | CSVRTDNYNEQFF | TGCAGCGTCAGGACGGATAACTACAATGAGCAGTTCTTC
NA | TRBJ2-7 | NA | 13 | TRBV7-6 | CASSLNRGYEQYF | TGTGCCAGCAGCTTAAATCGGGGTTACGAGCAGTACTTC
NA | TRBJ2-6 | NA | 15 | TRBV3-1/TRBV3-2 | CASQILSSGANVLTF | TGTGCCAGCCAAATCCTTAGCTCTGGGGCCAACGTCCTGACTTTC
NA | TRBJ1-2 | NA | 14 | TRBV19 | CASTEGRVGSGYTF | TGTGCCAGTACGGAGGGCAGGGTCGGTTCCGGCTACACCTTC
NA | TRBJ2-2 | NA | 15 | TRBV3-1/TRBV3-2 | CASSQDQGPTGELFF | TGTGCCAGCAGCCAAGATCAGGGGCCCACCGGGGAGCTGTTTTTT
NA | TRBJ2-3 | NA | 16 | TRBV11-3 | CASSLGRGSGTDTQYF | TGTGCCAGCAGCTTAGGAAGGGGTAGCGGCACAGATACGCAGTATTTT
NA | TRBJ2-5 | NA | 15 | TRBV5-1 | CASSTSGRNQETQYF | TGCGCCAGCAGCACTTCGGGACGGAACCAAGAGACCCAGTACTTC
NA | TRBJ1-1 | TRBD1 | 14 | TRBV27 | CATARHDRDTEAFF | TGTGCCACCGCCCGTCACGACAGGGACACTGAAGCTTTCTTT
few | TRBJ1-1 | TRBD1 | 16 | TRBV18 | CASSPRVTGGRTEAFF | TGTGCCAGCTCACCACGGGTGACAGGGGGACGCACTGAAGCTTTCTTT
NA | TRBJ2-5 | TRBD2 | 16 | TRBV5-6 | CASSWRPSGFEETQYF | TGTGCCAGCAGCTGGAGGCCTAGCGGGTTTGAAGAGACCCAGTACTTC
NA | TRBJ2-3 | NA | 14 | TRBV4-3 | CASSQGHGTDTQYF | TGCGCCAGCAGCCAAGGTCATGGCACAGATACGCAGTATTTT
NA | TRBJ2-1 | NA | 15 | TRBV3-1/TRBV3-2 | CASSPQDDSSNEQFF | TGTGCCAGCAGCCCCCAGGACGATTCCTCCAATGAGCAGTTCTTC
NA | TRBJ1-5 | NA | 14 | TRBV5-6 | CASSLAAGNQPQHF | TGTGCCAGCAGCTTGGCGGCAGGGAATCAGCCCCAGCATTTT
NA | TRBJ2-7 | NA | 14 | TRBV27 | CASSLLTGSYEQYF | TGTGCCAGCAGTTTATTGACAGGCTCCTACGAGCAGTACTTC
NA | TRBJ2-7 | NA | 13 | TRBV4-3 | CASSRGAGYEQYF | TGCGCCAGCAGCCGCGGGGCGGGGTACGAGCAGTACTTC
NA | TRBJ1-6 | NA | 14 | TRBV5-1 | CASSFEGRGSPLHF | TGCGCCAGCAGCTTTGAGGGAAGGGGTTCACCCCTCCACTTT
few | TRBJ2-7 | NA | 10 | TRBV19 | CASPRGEQYF | TGTGCCAGTCCGCGGGGCGAGCAGTACTTC
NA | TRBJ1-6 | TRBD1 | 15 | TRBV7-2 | CASSLAGGMGSPLHF | TGTGCCAGCAGCTTAGCAGGGGGCATGGGGTCACCCCTCCACTTT
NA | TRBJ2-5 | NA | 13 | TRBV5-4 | CASSFPNQETQYF | TGTGCCAGCAGCTTCCCCAACCAAGAGACCCAGTACTTC